The rows below give T cell receptor beta chains drawn from one sample of a study of shared clonotypes between healthy human individuals. TCRdb's table, derived via immunoSEQ multiplex PCR, lists solely in-frame clones and lacks some. Among around 600,000 clones listed, roughly 98% were seen once. The sample consisted of naive CD8+ T cells sorted from blood. The receptors here all came from a man aged 25-45 years in good health. CDR3s include the opening cysteine and the closing phenylalanine or tryptophan. D genes are given only for firm matches. The size entry is marked missing in some rows and otherwise reads once, few, many or a size class.

d_gene: NA; j_gene: TRBJ2-3; abundance: NA; v_gene: TRBV9; CDR3nt: TGTGCCAGCAGCGTAGTAACCGGGAGTAGTACAGATACGCAGTATTTT; CDR3aa: CASSVVTGSSTDTQYF
d_gene: TRBD2; j_gene: TRBJ2-1; abundance: NA; v_gene: TRBV11-3; CDR3nt: TGTGCCAGCAGCTTAGGACCTAGCGGGGGCAATGAGCAGTTCTTC; CDR3aa: CASSLGPSGGNEQFF
d_gene: TRBD2; j_gene: TRBJ2-7; abundance: NA; v_gene: TRBV7-6; CDR3nt: TGTGCCAGCAGCGCCGGGACTAGCGGGTACGAGCAGTACTTC; CDR3aa: CASSAGTSGYEQYF
d_gene: NA; j_gene: TRBJ2-4; abundance: NA; v_gene: TRBV14; CDR3nt: TGTGCCAGCAGCCATCAGTGGGGGACCCGTTTGGGGTTTGGGGAAAACATTCAGTACTTC; CDR3aa: CASSHQWGTRLGFGENIQYF
d_gene: NA; j_gene: TRBJ2-7; abundance: NA; v_gene: TRBV29-1; CDR3nt: TGCAGCGTTGAAGGAGGGTCAGGCTCCTACGAGCAGTACTTC; CDR3aa: CSVEGGSGSYEQYF
d_gene: NA; j_gene: TRBJ2-7; abundance: NA; v_gene: TRBV11-2; CDR3nt: TGTGCCAGCAGCCCCCGTGGGGCGGGAACCCACGAGCAGTACTTC; CDR3aa: CASSPRGAGTHEQYF
d_gene: NA; j_gene: TRBJ2-7; abundance: NA; v_gene: TRBV11-2; CDR3nt: TGTGCCAGCAGCTCGGGATCCTACGAGCAGTACTTC; CDR3aa: CASSSGSYEQYF
d_gene: NA; j_gene: TRBJ2-5; abundance: NA; v_gene: TRBV15; CDR3nt: TGTGCCACCAGACGTGGGGAGACCCAGTACTTC; CDR3aa: CATRRGETQYF
d_gene: NA; j_gene: TRBJ2-7; abundance: NA; v_gene: TRBV10-3; CDR3nt: TGTGCCATCCGGGACACAGCCTACGAGCAGTACTTC; CDR3aa: CAIRDTAYEQYF
d_gene: TRBD1; j_gene: TRBJ2-2; abundance: NA; v_gene: TRBV28; CDR3nt: TGTGCCTCCCAAGAAGGGGACAGGGTACTTACCGGGGAGCTGTTTTTT; CDR3aa: CASQEGDRVLTGELFF
d_gene: NA; j_gene: TRBJ2-7; abundance: NA; v_gene: TRBV27; CDR3nt: TGTGCCAGCAGTTTAGACGGATATTACTACGAGCAGTACTTC; CDR3aa: CASSLDGYYYEQYF
d_gene: TRBD2; j_gene: TRBJ2-7; abundance: NA; v_gene: TRBV5-4; CDR3nt: TGTGCCAGCAGCTCCCGGACTAGCGGGAGGAAGAAGGACTACGAGCAGTACTTC; CDR3aa: CASSSRTSGRKKDYEQYF
d_gene: NA; j_gene: TRBJ2-2; abundance: NA; v_gene: TRBV7-9; CDR3nt: TGTGCCAGCAGCTTTAGGTTCCAGGACACCGGGGAGCTGTTTTTT; CDR3aa: CASSFRFQDTGELFF
d_gene: NA; j_gene: TRBJ2-1; abundance: NA; v_gene: TRBV6-5; CDR3nt: TGTGCCAGCAGTTACTCCAGCGATGCCTACAATGAGCAGTTCTTC; CDR3aa: CASSYSSDAYNEQFF
d_gene: NA; j_gene: TRBJ2-5; abundance: NA; v_gene: TRBV9; CDR3nt: TGTGCCAGCAGCGTAAGTCGGATGGCAACGGAGACTCAAGAGACCCAGTACTTC; CDR3aa: CASSVSRMATETQETQYF
d_gene: TRBD2; j_gene: TRBJ2-1; abundance: NA; v_gene: TRBV9; CDR3nt: TGTGCCAGCAGCGATACTAGCGGGGCCGAAAATGAGCAGTTCTTC; CDR3aa: CASSDTSGAENEQFF
d_gene: TRBD2; j_gene: TRBJ2-3; abundance: NA; v_gene: TRBV27; CDR3nt: TGTGCCAGCAAGCGGGACCTAACCCCAGATACGCAGTATTTT; CDR3aa: CASKRDLTPDTQYF
d_gene: NA; j_gene: TRBJ1-3; abundance: few; v_gene: TRBV10-3; CDR3nt: TGTGCCATCAGTGAACGGGGAGCTGGAAACACCATATATTTT; CDR3aa: CAISERGAGNTIYF
d_gene: TRBD1; j_gene: TRBJ1-5; abundance: NA; v_gene: TRBV27; CDR3nt: TGTGCCAGCAGTTTAGGGACAGGGAAATATAGCAATCAGCCCCAGCATTTT; CDR3aa: CASSLGTGKYSNQPQHF
d_gene: TRBD1; j_gene: TRBJ1-1; abundance: NA; v_gene: TRBV2; CDR3nt: TGTGCCAGCAGTCCGACAGGGGCGGACACTGAAGCTTTCTTT; CDR3aa: CASSPTGADTEAFF
d_gene: TRBD2; j_gene: TRBJ2-3; abundance: NA; v_gene: TRBV29-1; CDR3nt: TGCAGCGTTGAAATAGGGACTAGCCCAGATACGCAGTATTTT; CDR3aa: CSVEIGTSPDTQYF
d_gene: NA; j_gene: TRBJ2-2; abundance: NA; v_gene: TRBV15; CDR3nt: TGTGCCACCAGCAGAGCTGGGGCCGGGGAGCTGTTTTTT; CDR3aa: CATSRAGAGELFF
d_gene: NA; j_gene: TRBJ2-7; abundance: NA; v_gene: TRBV29-1; CDR3nt: TGCAGCGTTGGTGGAAGCTCCTACGAGCAGTACTTC; CDR3aa: CSVGGSSYEQYF
d_gene: NA; j_gene: TRBJ1-3; abundance: NA; v_gene: TRBV7-9; CDR3nt: TGTGCCAGCAGCATACCTTGGACAATCTCTGGAAACACCATATATTTT; CDR3aa: CASSIPWTISGNTIYF
d_gene: NA; j_gene: TRBJ2-1; abundance: NA; v_gene: TRBV7-9; CDR3nt: TGTGCCAGCAGCCCATTAGGGGGATACAATGAGCAGTTCTTC; CDR3aa: CASSPLGGYNEQFF
d_gene: NA; j_gene: TRBJ2-2; abundance: NA; v_gene: TRBV11-3; CDR3nt: TGTGCCAGCAGCGATGACAGAGATAACACCGGGGAGCTGTTTTTT; CDR3aa: CASSDDRDNTGELFF
d_gene: TRBD2; j_gene: TRBJ2-7; abundance: NA; v_gene: TRBV11-2; CDR3nt: TGTGCCAGCAGCTTAGTGGGACTAGCGGGAGAACGCGAGCAGTACTTC; CDR3aa: CASSLVGLAGEREQYF
d_gene: TRBD2; j_gene: TRBJ2-7; abundance: NA; v_gene: TRBV5-1; CDR3nt: TGCGCCAGCAGTACGGGACTAGCGGACTACGAGCAGTACTTC; CDR3aa: CASSTGLADYEQYF
d_gene: TRBD2; j_gene: TRBJ2-7; abundance: NA; v_gene: TRBV4-1; CDR3nt: TGCGCCAGCAGCCAAGAGGCGGGAGCTTGGTACGAGCAGTACTTC; CDR3aa: CASSQEAGAWYEQYF
d_gene: TRBD1; j_gene: TRBJ1-1; abundance: once; v_gene: TRBV12-5; CDR3nt: TGTGCTAGTGGTTTCGACAGGGCCCGCGGGGCTTTCTTT; CDR3aa: CASGFDRARGAFF
d_gene: TRBD2; j_gene: TRBJ2-7; abundance: once; v_gene: TRBV7-8; CDR3nt: TGTGCCAGCAGCTTAGCGTCTAGCGGGGAATCCTACGAGCAGTACTTC; CDR3aa: CASSLASSGESYEQYF
d_gene: TRBD2; j_gene: TRBJ2-7; abundance: NA; v_gene: TRBV15; CDR3nt: TGTGCCACCAGCGGGGAATCCGATAATAGCGGGAAATCCTCCTACGAGCAGTACTTC; CDR3aa: CATSGESDNSGKSSYEQYF
d_gene: NA; j_gene: TRBJ2-7; abundance: NA; v_gene: TRBV7-9; CDR3nt: TGTGCCAGCAGCTTGATCACCCCGCGAGGCTACGAGCAGTACTTC; CDR3aa: CASSLITPRGYEQYF
d_gene: NA; j_gene: TRBJ2-7; abundance: NA; v_gene: TRBV7-2; CDR3nt: TGTGCCAGCAGCCCGGGTGCCCCCAAGGGGTCCTACGAGCAGTACTTC; CDR3aa: CASSPGAPKGSYEQYF
d_gene: NA; j_gene: TRBJ2-3; abundance: NA; v_gene: TRBV6-5; CDR3nt: TGTGCCAGCAGTTATTTTGGGGCAGATACGCAGTATTTT; CDR3aa: CASSYFGADTQYF
d_gene: TRBD1; j_gene: TRBJ1-2; abundance: NA; v_gene: TRBV27; CDR3nt: TGTGCCAGCAGTTTAAACACAGGGGCGGGCTACACCTTC; CDR3aa: CASSLNTGAGYTF
d_gene: NA; j_gene: TRBJ2-7; abundance: NA; v_gene: TRBV27; CDR3nt: TGTGCCAGCAGTCCCGAGCCGACGAGTTACTACGAGCAGTACTTC; CDR3aa: CASSPEPTSYYEQYF
d_gene: TRBD1; j_gene: TRBJ1-2; abundance: once; v_gene: TRBV12-5; CDR3nt: TGTGCTAGTGGTTTGGTGGACAGGGATGGCTACACCTTC; CDR3aa: CASGLVDRDGYTF
d_gene: NA; j_gene: TRBJ2-7; abundance: NA; v_gene: TRBV27; CDR3nt: TGTGCCAGCAGTTTATCTGGCCGCGAGCAGGGGTCCCCCCTCGCTGACTACGAGCAGTACTTC; CDR3aa: CASSLSGREQGSPLADYEQYF
d_gene: NA; j_gene: TRBJ2-7; abundance: NA; v_gene: TRBV2; CDR3nt: TGTGCCAGCAGACAGGGTTCCCTAATGGAGTACTTC; CDR3aa: CASRQGSLMEYF
d_gene: NA; j_gene: TRBJ2-1; abundance: NA; v_gene: TRBV29-1; CDR3nt: TGCAGCGTTGTACTAGGCTCCTACAATGAGCAGTTCTTC; CDR3aa: CSVVLGSYNEQFF
d_gene: TRBD2; j_gene: TRBJ2-7; abundance: NA; v_gene: TRBV7-2; CDR3nt: TGTGCCAGCAGCTGGACTAGCGGAGACTACGAGCAGTACTTC; CDR3aa: CASSWTSGDYEQYF
d_gene: NA; j_gene: TRBJ1-4; abundance: NA; v_gene: TRBV11-2; CDR3nt: TGTGCCAGCAGCTTATGGACGGGTGAAAAACTGTTTTTT; CDR3aa: CASSLWTGEKLFF
d_gene: TRBD1; j_gene: TRBJ1-5; abundance: NA; v_gene: TRBV7-9; CDR3nt: TGTGCCAGCAGCCCAGACAGGGGCAATCAGCCCCAGCATTTT; CDR3aa: CASSPDRGNQPQHF
d_gene: NA; j_gene: TRBJ2-7; abundance: NA; v_gene: TRBV4-1; CDR3nt: TGCGCCAGCAGCCAAGGCTCAACCTACGAGCAGTACTTC; CDR3aa: CASSQGSTYEQYF